The next 14 T cell receptor beta chains were all read from a single sample in a study of OX40 agonist ivuxolimab in advanced cancers. The protocol was immunoSEQ multiplex PCR, while the TCRdb copy is restricted to in-frame clones and leaves out a portion. The sample lists about 52,000 clones; about 90% were seen once. This specimen consisted of CD4+ or CD8+ T cells sorted from blood, obtained in a trial of the OX40 agonist ivuxolimab. All receptors come from an adult with an advanced solid tumor such as melanoma, head and neck, liver or kidney cancer.

This clone was detected only a few times. The J gene is TRBJ1-5, the V gene TRBV6-5, with unresolved D. The CDR3 has 14 amino acids. The germline gives CDR1 MNHEY, CDR2 SVGAGI. Trimming took 4 bases from V and 5 from J, leaving 12 bases between them. Here the CDR3 DNA reads TGTGCCAGCAGTTCTACCCTCGCGGATCAGCCCCAGCATTTT. As protein: CASSSTLADQPQHF.

V and J are TRBV10-3 and TRBJ1-1; D gene ambiguous. From germline, CDR1 is ENHRY and CDR2 SYGVKD. The CDR3 totals 13 residues. Trimming took 6 bases from V and 0 from J, leaving 8 bases between them. CDR3 region: CAIRQTMNTEAFF. Written as DNA, the CDR3 is TGTGCCATCAGACAGACCATGAACACTGAAGCTTTCTTT.

The chain joins TRBV4-1 to TRBJ1-2; 9 positions match TRBD1. The V and J ends lost 1 base and 4 bases, in that order; junction bases with no gene match: 4. Germline V CDR1 and CDR2: MGHRA, YSYEKL. This CDR3 region has 15 residues. CDR3 nucleotides: TGCGCCAGCAGCCAAGGGGGACAGGGACTCTATGGCTACACCTTC. It codes for CASSQGGQGLYGYTF.

This chain connects TRBV27 to TRBJ2-6; D gene uncertain. Trimming shortened V by 4 bases and J by 4 bases, and 8 bases separated the two germline ends. The CDR3 spans 14 residues. CDR1 and CDR2 from the germline V gene are MNHEY and SMNVEV (reference sequence). CDR3 residues: CASSWREGANVLTF. The CDR3 DNA reads TGTGCCAGCAGTTGGAGAGAAGGGGCCAACGTCCTGACTTTC.

This rearrangement joins TRBV19 to TRBJ1-2; D gene unclear. CDR1 is LNHDA and CDR2 is SQIVND in the germline V gene (reference sequence). The CDR3 is 12 residues long. The ends were cut back, 5 bases at V and 8 bases at J, with 12 bases in the middle. CDR3 residues: CASSAAIGGYTF. The CDR3 nucleotides are TGTGCCAGTAGTGCCGCGATTGGCGGCTACACCTTC.

The V gene is TRBV2, the J gene TRBJ2-2, with 9 nucleotides matching TRBD1. Trimming at V came to 6 bases and at J to 3 bases, leaving 5 bases not matched to a gene. The CDR3 sequence is 15 residues long. Germline lookup yields CDR1 SNHLY and CDR2 FYNNEI. CDR3 DNA sequence: TGTGCCAGCAGGATACAGGGGGCTGACACCGGGGAGCTGTTTTTT. Encoded protein: CASRIQGADTGELFF.

The chain uses TRBV10-3 and TRBJ2-7, with D tentatively TRBD1 (6 bases). CDR1 and CDR2 from the germline V gene are ENHRY and SYGVKD. The length of the CDR3 is 12 residues. With 8 bases removed from V and 1 base from J, the gap between germline ends came to 9 bases. In DNA form, the CDR3 reads TGTGCCATCGTCGACAGGTCCTACGAGCAGTACTTC. It encodes CAIVDRSYEQYF.

The chain employs TRBV11-2 and TRBJ2-7; 8 bases align to TRBD2. V lost 5 bases to trimming and J lost 0 bases; unmatched junction nucleotides: 6. This CDR3 has 15 amino acids. Germline CDR1 reads SGHAT; CDR2 reads FQNNGV. CDR3 in amino acids: CASSGGLARSYEQYF. CDR3 bases: TGTGCCAGCAGCGGCGGACTAGCTCGCTCCTACGAGCAGTACTTC.

The chain employs TRBV2 and TRBJ1-2, with 10 bases lining up with TRBD1. The CDR3 loop spans 16 amino acids. Germline V gene data show CDR1 as SNHLY and CDR2 as FYNNEI. The J segment lost 2 bases and the V segment lost 7 bases, leaving 10 bases of the junction unmatched. The CDR3 sequence: CASTDHGQGVNYGYTF. In nucleotides, the CDR3 is TGTGCCAGCACCGACCACGGACAGGGGGTGAACTATGGCTACACCTTC.

The rearrangement joins TRBV2 to TRBJ2-4; 8 positions agree with TRBD1. The V and J ends lost 6 bases and 4 bases, in that order; junction bases with no gene match: 17. CDR1 is SNHLY and CDR2 is FYNNEI in the germline V gene. The length of the CDR3 is 18 residues. CDR3 amino acids: CASSLDRALRGAKNIQYF. The CDR3 DNA reads TGTGCCAGCAGCCTGGACAGGGCCCTCCGCGGGGCAAAAAACATTCAGTACTTC. The full variable domain, with the rest looked up from reference TRBV2 and TRBJ2-4, is EPEVTQTPSHQVTQMGQEVILRCVPISNHLYFYWYRQILGQKVEFLVSFYNNEISEKSEIFDDQFSVERPDGSNFTLKIRSTKLEDSAMYFCASSLDRALRGAKNIQYFGAGTRLSVL.

This clone has a single count. This chain connects TRBV30 to TRBJ1-1; D might be TRBD1 (6 bases). Germline CDR1 and CDR2: GTSNPN and SVGIG (reference sequence). V was shortened by 0 bases and J by 2 bases, with 19 bases between the two germline ends. The CDR3 runs to 17 residues. CDR3 nucleotides: TGTGCCTGGAGTGTACCGTATGTTCCCAGGGGAAACACTGAAGCTTTCTTT. Translation gives CAWSVPYVPRGNTEAFF.

This chain uses TRBV12-5 with TRBJ1-1; D not resolved. CDR3 size: 13 residues. Germline loops: CDR1 LGHNT, CDR2 FRNRAP. V was pared by 2 bases and J by 0 bases, with 4 bases between. CDR3 bases: TGTGCTAGTGGTTTGAGCCTGAACACTGAAGCTTTCTTT. This encodes CASGLSLNTEAFF.

The V gene is TRBV14, the J gene TRBJ1-4, with 8 positions matching TRBD1. Germline V CDR1 and CDR2: SGHDN, FVKESK. The CDR3 spans 13 residues. With V trimmed by 1 base and J by 10 bases, 2 bases remained unmatched. DNA of the CDR3: TGTGCCAGCAGCCAAGTTACAGGGGGAAAACTGTTTTTT. This sequence encodes CASSQVTGGKLFF. The full variable domain, completed using reference TRBV14 and TRBJ1-4, is EAGVTQFPSHSVIEKGQTVTLRCDPISGHDNLYWYRRVMGKEIKFLLHFVKESKQDESGMPNNRFLAERTGGTYSTLKVQPAELEDSGVYFCASSQVTGGKLFFGSGTQLSVL.

This clone was counted only a few times. The chain couples TRBV10-3 to TRBJ1-2, with D unresolved. The CDR3 spans 15 residues. CDR1 is ENHRY and CDR2 is SYGVKD in the germline V gene. The V and J ends lost 6 bases and 5 bases respectively, with 19 bases between them. The DNA for the CDR3 is TGTGCCATCAGCGGGATTGGACTGCAGGTTTATGGCTACACCTTC. Protein: CAISGIGLQVYGYTF.